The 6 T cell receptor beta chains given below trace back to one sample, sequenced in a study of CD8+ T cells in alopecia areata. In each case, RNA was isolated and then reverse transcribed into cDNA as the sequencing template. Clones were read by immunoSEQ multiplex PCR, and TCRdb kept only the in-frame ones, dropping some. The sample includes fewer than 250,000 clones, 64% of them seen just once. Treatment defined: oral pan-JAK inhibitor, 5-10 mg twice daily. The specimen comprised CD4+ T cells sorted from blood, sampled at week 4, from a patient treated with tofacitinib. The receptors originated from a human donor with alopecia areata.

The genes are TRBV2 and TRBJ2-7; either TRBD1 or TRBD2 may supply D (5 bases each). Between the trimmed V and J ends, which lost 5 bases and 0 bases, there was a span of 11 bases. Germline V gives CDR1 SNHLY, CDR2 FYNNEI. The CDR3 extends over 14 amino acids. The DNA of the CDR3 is TGTGCCAGCAGTTTGGGACCGACCTCCTACGAGCAGTACTTC. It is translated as CASSLGPTSYEQYF. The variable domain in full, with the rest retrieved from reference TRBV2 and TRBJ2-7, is EPEVTQTPSHQVTQMGQEVILRCVPISNHLYFYWYRQILGQKVEFLVSFYNNEISEKSEIFDDQFSVERPDGSNFTLKIRSTKLEDSAMYFCASSLGPTSYEQYFGPGTRLTVT.

The CDR3 loop is CASSLTTGNTGELFF. CDR3 in DNA: TGTGCCAGCTCCCTTACTACAGGGAACACCGGGGAGCTGTTTTTT. The chain uses TRBV18 and TRBJ2-2; possibly TRBD1 for D (5 bases). V lost 6 bases, J lost 1 base, and 12 bases lay in between. The CDR3 extends over 15 amino acids. Germline-derived CDR1 and CDR2 are KGHSH and LQKENI.

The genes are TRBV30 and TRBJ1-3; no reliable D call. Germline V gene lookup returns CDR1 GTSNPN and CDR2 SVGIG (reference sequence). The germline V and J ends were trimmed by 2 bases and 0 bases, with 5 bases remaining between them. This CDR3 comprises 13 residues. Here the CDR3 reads CAWSHTSGNTIYF. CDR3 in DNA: TGTGCCTGGAGTCACACCTCTGGAAACACCATATATTTT.

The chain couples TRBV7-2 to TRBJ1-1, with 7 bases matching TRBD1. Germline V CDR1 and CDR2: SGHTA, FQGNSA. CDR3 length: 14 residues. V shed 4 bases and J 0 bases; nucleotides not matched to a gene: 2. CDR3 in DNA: TGTGCCAGCAGCTGGGACAGCTTGAACACTGAAGCTTTCTTT. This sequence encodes CASSWDSLNTEAFF.

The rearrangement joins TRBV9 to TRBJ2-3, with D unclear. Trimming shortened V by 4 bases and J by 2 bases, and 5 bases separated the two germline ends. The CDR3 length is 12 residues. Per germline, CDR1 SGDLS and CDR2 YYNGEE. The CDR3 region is CASSRFTDTQYF. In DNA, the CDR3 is TGTGCCAGCAGCCGGTTCACAGATACGCAGTATTTT. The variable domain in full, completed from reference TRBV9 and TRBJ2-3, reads DSGVTQTPKHLITATGQRVTLRCSPRSGDLSVYWYQQSLDQGLQFLIQYYNGEERAKGNILERFSAQQFPDLHSELNLSSLELGDSALYFCASSRFTDTQYFGPGTRLTVL.

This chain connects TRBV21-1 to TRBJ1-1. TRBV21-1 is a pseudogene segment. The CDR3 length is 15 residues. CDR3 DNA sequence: TGTGCCAGCAGCAAAATAGGTCCAGTGAACACTGAAGCTTTCTTT. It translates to CASSKIGPVNTEAFF.